The 9 T cell receptor beta chains presented below share a single source sample, sequenced in a study of monozygotic twins with inflammatory bowel disease. TCRdb reanalyzed the 5' RACE reads and collapses them to one entry per CDR3 protein, without DNA. The sample is made up of 150,000 to 200,000 distinct CDR3 sequences, and the top ten hold less than 7.5% of it. Sequencing used blood. These receptors were obtained from a human donor with ulcerative colitis or Crohn's disease, or a healthy co-twin of an affected twin (not recorded which).

The chain is built from TRBV20-1 and TRBJ1-6. The CDR3 covers 15 residues. The germline V gene encodes CDR1 DFQATT and CDR2 SNEGSKA (reference sequence). This CDR3 is CSVPPGSSYNSPLHF.

The V gene is TRBV28, the J gene TRBJ2-2; checking the TCRdb D call of TRBD1 is not possible without DNA. The CDR3 runs 16 residues. Looked up from germline, CDR1 is MDHEN and CDR2 is SYDVKM. The CDR3 sequence: CASSPGQGGWTGELFF.

The CDR3 loop is CSAVTGAMNTEAFF. The chain recombines TRBV20-1 with TRBJ1-1; TCRdb's D call, TRBD1, is unchecked because there is no DNA. Germline V lookup: CDR1 DFQATT, CDR2 SNEGSKA (reference sequence). The CDR3 has 14 residues.

The chain links TRBV12-5 to TRBJ1-1; TCRdb's D gene call, TRBD1, goes unchecked for lack of DNA. Germline V CDR1 and CDR2: LGHNT, FRNRAP. The CDR3 has 17 amino acids. The CDR3 sequence is CASGLGRDRGEGTEAFF.

This chain links TRBV20-1 with TRBJ1-5; TCRdb returns TRBD1, unconfirmable since there is no DNA. Per the germline V gene, CDR1 is DFQATT and CDR2 is SNEGSKA (reference sequence). The CDR3 has 14 amino acids. CDR3 sequence reads: CSAPFMAPGQPQHF.

The chain is built from TRBV19 and TRBJ1-5; TCRdb gives TRBD1 as the D gene, but with no DNA this cannot be confirmed. Germline-derived CDR1 and CDR2 are LNHDA and SQIVND (reference sequence). This CDR3 has 14 amino acids. The CDR3 sequence: CASWYRGSNQPQHF.

This sequence joins TRBV5-1 and TRBJ1-1; no DNA is available, so the TRBD1 call from TCRdb remains unchecked. The CDR3 sequence is 11 residues long. Germline V gene data show CDR1 as SGHRS and CDR2 as YFSETQ. The chain's CDR3 is CASSPGTEAFF.

The rearrangement links TRBV6-2 or TRBV6-3 to TRBJ1-2; TCRdb proposes TRBD1, but this gene call is untestable without DNA. Germline-derived CDR1 and CDR2 are MNHEY and SVGEGT. The CDR3 is 14 amino acids. The CDR3 loop is CASGTGRRADGYTF.

The V call is TRBV28, the J call TRBJ1-1; TCRdb picks TRBD1, but there is no DNA to check that call. Germline-derived CDR1 and CDR2 are MDHEN and SYDVKM. CDR3 size: 15 residues. The CDR3 reads CASSPPTGRSTEAFF.